This record concerns one T cell receptor (beta chain) sequence. There is no known antigen for this receptor. Base qualities were left out, and no much larger clone turns up one base away. This sample stems from a study of T cell changes during pregnancy in multiple sclerosis (dated by TCRdb to between 2019 and 2020). At the level of the whole study: In women with multiple sclerosis, the researchers looked at how the T cell repertoire shifted as pregnancy progressed.

The library was obtained by the immunoSEQ multiplex PCR assay. TCRdb mirrors the immuneACCESS table, restricted to in-frame sequences. Some clones are absent from its copies; in checked studies, under half trace to an unresolved V gene, and the reason for the others is unknown. This sample comprises 45,000 to 55,000 clones, about 90% of them detected only once. The ten largest clones capture 0.61% of the sample. The input for sequencing was CD4+ T cells from peripheral blood mononuclear cells, taken after pregnancy. The TCR was taken from a female donor in good health, enrolled as a control in a pregnancy study.

The DNA sequence follows: TGTGCCTGGGGCAATACAGGGGGCTCAGGTTGGACTAATGAAAAACTGTTTTTT. Its protein reads: CAWGNTGGSGWTNEKLFF. The chain employs TRBV30 and TRBJ1-4; the central 9 bases match TRBD1. CDR1 and CDR2 were assigned from the germline V gene (reference sequence) as GTSNPN and SVGIG. Germline trimming: 5 bases from V, 2 bases from J; junction bases outside gene matches: 15. Taken from cysteine to phenylalanine, the CDR3 has 18 residues. The read is trimmed to its CDR3 DNA, 54 bases read in frame from base 1.